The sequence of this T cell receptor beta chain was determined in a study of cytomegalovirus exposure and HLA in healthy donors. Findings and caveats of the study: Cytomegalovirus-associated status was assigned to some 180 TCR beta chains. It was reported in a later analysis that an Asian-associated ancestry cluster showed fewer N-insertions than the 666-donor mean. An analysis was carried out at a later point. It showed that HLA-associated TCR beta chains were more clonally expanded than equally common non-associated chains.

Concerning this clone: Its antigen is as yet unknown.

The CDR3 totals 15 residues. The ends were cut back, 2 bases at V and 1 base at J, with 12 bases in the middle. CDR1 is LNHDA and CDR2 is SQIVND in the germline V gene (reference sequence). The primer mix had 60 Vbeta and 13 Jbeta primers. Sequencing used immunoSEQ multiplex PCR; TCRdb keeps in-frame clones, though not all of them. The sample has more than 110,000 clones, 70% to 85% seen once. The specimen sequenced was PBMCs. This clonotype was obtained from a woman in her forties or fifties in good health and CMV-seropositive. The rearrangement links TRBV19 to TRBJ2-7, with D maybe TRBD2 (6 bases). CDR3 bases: TGTGCCAGTAGTATACGAACAGGAGGGTCCTACGAGCAGTACTTC. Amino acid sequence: CASSIRTGGSYEQYF.